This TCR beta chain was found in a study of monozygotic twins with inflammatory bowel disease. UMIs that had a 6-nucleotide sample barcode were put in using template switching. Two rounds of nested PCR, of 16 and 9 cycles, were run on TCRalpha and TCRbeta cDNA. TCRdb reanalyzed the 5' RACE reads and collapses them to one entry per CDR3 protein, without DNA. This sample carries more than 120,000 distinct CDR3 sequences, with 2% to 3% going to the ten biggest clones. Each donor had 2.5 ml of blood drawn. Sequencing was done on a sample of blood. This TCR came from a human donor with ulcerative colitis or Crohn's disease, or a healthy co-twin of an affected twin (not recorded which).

CDR3 region: CASSVGLADTTDTQYF. The gene calls are TRBV9 and TRBJ2-3; TCRdb calls TRBD2, which cannot be checked without DNA. CDR3 length equals 16 residues. Germline lookup yields CDR1 SGDLS and CDR2 YYNGEE.